This is a list of T cell receptor beta chains from one sample in a study of neurological immune-mediated disorders. TCRdb re-called the 5' RACE reads through MiXCR, storing one row per CDR3 protein. The data show 70,000 to 95,000 distinct CDR3 sequences, with 13% seen just once and roughly 4.8% held by the top ten. The sequencing sample was made of PBMCs. Every receptor here comes from a female donor with HTLV-1-associated myelopathy (HAM/TSP). CDR3s include the opening cysteine and the closing phenylalanine or tryptophan. The order of the fields is J gene, V gene, D gene, clone size, CDR3 protein, CDR3 DNA. The D gene is left open where the match is weak. Rows give clone size only sometimes, using once, few, many, or a class for an expanded clone.

>TRBJ1-2|TRBV7-2|-|few
CASSLGGSMPRGYTF
TGTGCCAGCAGCTTAGGGGGCAGTATGCCTAGAGGCTACACCTTC
>TRBJ2-5|TRBV5-1|TRBD2|-
CASSPGRASETQYF
TGCGCCAGCAGCCCCGGGAGGGCCTCCGAGACCCAGTACTTC
>TRBJ2-6|TRBV11-2|TRBD1|few
CASSQRHRGGANVLTF
TGTGCCAGCAGCCAAAGACACAGGGGCGGGGCCAACGTCCTGACTTTC
>TRBJ2-2|TRBV29-1|-|many
CSVVYANTGELFF
TGCAGCGTTGTGTACGCGAACACCGGGGAGCTGTTTTTT
>TRBJ2-2|TRBV3-1|-|many
CASSQEVARTGELFF
TGTGCCAGCAGCCAAGAGGTGGCAAGAACCGGGGAGCTGTTTTTT
>TRBJ2-7|TRBV6-5|-|many
CASSYSPGGPLEQYF
TGTGCCAGCAGTTACTCCCCCGGGGGCCCTCTGGAGCAGTACTTC
>TRBJ2-7|TRBV28|TRBD2|many
CASSLARGGSYYEQYF
TGTGCCAGCAGCCTTGCGCGGGGGGGCAGCTACTACGAGCAGTACTTC
>TRBJ1-5|TRBV12-3/TRBV12-4|-|-
CASRTPTHRDQPQHF
TGTGCCAGCAGAACTCCTACCCACAGAGATCAGCCCCAGCATTTT
>TRBJ2-7|TRBV7-8|-|many
CASSLEAGAFYEQYF
TGTGCCAGCAGCTTAGAGGCAGGGGCTTTCTACGAGCAGTACTTC
>TRBJ1-1|TRBV12-3/TRBV12-4|TRBD1|many
CASSPGQTNTEAFF
TGTGCCAGCAGTCCGGGACAGACGAACACTGAAGCTTTCTTT
>TRBJ2-7|TRBV5-1|-|many
CASSTGAASNEQYF
TGCGCCAGCAGTACAGGTGCTGCCTCCAACGAGCAGTACTTC
>TRBJ1-6|TRBV7-2|-|many
CASSSAGQRSPLHF
TGTGCCAGCAGCTCAGCGGGACAAAGATCACCCCTCCACTTT
>TRBJ2-1|TRBV5-1|-|few
CASRLDTSSYNEQFF
TGCGCCAGCAGGCTGGACACGAGCTCCTACAATGAGCAGTTCTTC
>TRBJ1-2|TRBV20-1|-|many
CSARDGYTF
TGCAGTGCCCGGGATGGCTACACCTTC
>TRBJ2-5|TRBV5-5|-|many
CASSFLGQIRGRETQYF
TGTGCCAGCAGCTTCCTTGGGCAGATCCGAGGACGGGAGACCCAGTACTTC
>TRBJ2-2|TRBV6-1|-|few
CASSEKGGELFF
TGTGCCAGCAGTGAAAAGGGCGGGGAGCTGTTTTTT
>TRBJ2-7|TRBV28|-|few
CASSGTQEQYF
TGTGCCAGCAGTGGTACGCAAGAGCAGTACTTC
>TRBJ2-7|TRBV20-1|TRBD1|many
CSARVRDTGVGYEQYF
TGCAGTGCTAGAGTTAGAGATACAGGGGTTGGTTACGAGCAGTACTTC
>TRBJ2-7|TRBV20-1|-|many
CSASPQESYEQYF
TGCAGTGCTAGTCCCCAGGAGTCCTACGAGCAGTACTTC
>TRBJ2-1|TRBV20-1|-|many
CSALARYEQFF
TGCAGTGCTCTGGCTAGGTATGAGCAGTTCTTC
>TRBJ2-3|TRBV7-3|-|many
CASSLSVFPGTDTQYF
TGTGCCAGCAGCTTATCGGTCTTTCCTGGCACAGATACGCAGTATTTT
>TRBJ2-3|TRBV10-2|-|many
CASSDYRDTQYF
TGCGCCAGCAGTGATTACAGAGATACGCAGTATTTT
>TRBJ2-2|TRBV12-3/TRBV12-4|TRBD2|many
CASTSPSGGSTGELFF
TGTGCCAGCACATCTCCGAGCGGGGGGTCCACCGGGGAGCTGTTTTTT
>TRBJ2-7|TRBV27|-|many
CASSRAPTGEQYF
TGTGCCAGCTCCAGGGCCCCAACGGGGGAGCAGTACTTC
>TRBJ2-3|TRBV5-1|-|many
CASSPPGLTQYF
TGCGCCAGCAGCCCGCCGGGACTCACGCAGTATTTT
>TRBJ2-7|TRBV4-2|TRBD1|many
CASSQTGQAEQYF
TGTGCCAGCAGCCAGACAGGACAGGCTGAGCAGTACTTC
>TRBJ2-1|TRBV11-2|TRBD1|many
CASSLIQGAMNEQFF
TGTGCCAGCAGCTTAATACAGGGGGCGATGAATGAGCAGTTCTTC
>TRBJ2-5|TRBV12-3/TRBV12-4|TRBD1|many
CASSLEGQGAKTQYF
TGTGCCAGCAGTTTAGAGGGACAGGGGGCGAAGACCCAGTACTTC
>TRBJ2-3|TRBV28|-|many
CASSFLGLHLSTDTQYF
TGTGCCAGCAGTTTTCTAGGCCTTCACCTTAGCACAGATACGCAGTATTTT
>TRBJ2-2|TRBV5-1|-|many
CASSLEQGGTGELFF
TGCGCCAGCAGCTTAGAGCAGGGAGGCACCGGGGAGCTGTTTTTT
>TRBJ2-3|TRBV7-2|-|-
CASSHRPPDTQYF
TGTGCCAGCAGCCACAGGCCCCCAGATACGCAGTATTTT
>TRBJ2-3|TRBV11-2|-|many
CASSFWRGRADTQYF
TGTGCCAGCAGCTTTTGGAGAGGACGAGCGGATACGCAGTATTTT
>TRBJ2-5|TRBV20-1|TRBD2|many
CSADPGTSGKETQYF
TGCAGTGCGGACCCGGGGACTAGCGGAAAAGAGACCCAGTACTTC
>TRBJ2-7|TRBV5-6|-|many
CASSLGSVYEQYF
TGTGCCAGCAGCTTGGGGTCGGTATACGAGCAGTACTTC
>TRBJ2-1|TRBV5-4|-|many
CASSVGRGNEQFF
TGTGCCAGCAGCGTGGGTCGGGGCAATGAGCAGTTCTTC
>TRBJ2-4|TRBV2|TRBD1|many
CASSDRGLGQAAKNIQYF
TGTGCCAGCAGTGATCGCGGCCTTGGACAGGCGGCCAAAAACATTCAGTACTTC
>TRBJ1-2|TRBV7-2|-|many
CASSPDRNYGYTF
TGTGCCAGCAGCCCGGACAGAAACTATGGCTACACCTTC
>TRBJ2-7|TRBV28|-|-
CASSSPSAGISYEQYF
TGTGCCAGCAGTTCCCCGTCGGCAGGCATTTCCTACGAGCAGTACTTC
>TRBJ2-2|TRBV20-1|-|few
CSASLNRNTGELFF
TGCAGTGCTAGCCTCAACAGGAACACCGGGGAGCTGTTTTTT
>TRBJ1-1|TRBV20-1|-|few
CSARRAGDMNTEAFF
TGCAGTGCTAGACGGGCGGGCGACATGAACACTGAAGCTTTCTTT
>TRBJ2-5|TRBV7-2|-|many
CASSFFYSETQYF
TGTGCCAGCAGCTTCTTTTATTCGGAGACCCAGTACTTC
>TRBJ2-7|TRBV6-6|-|many
CASSYFQPWTDSYEQYF
TGTGCCAGCAGTTACTTTCAACCGTGGACGGACTCCTACGAGCAGTACTTC
>TRBJ2-7|TRBV28|TRBD2|many
CASSLSAGGSYEQYF
TGTGCCAGCAGCCTCTCGGCGGGGGGTTCCTACGAGCAGTACTTC
>TRBJ2-4|TRBV7-2|-|many
CASSPSLAKNIQYF
TGTGCCAGCAGCCCCTCGCTAGCCAAAAACATTCAGTACTTC
>TRBJ2-1|TRBV5-4|TRBD2|many
CASSLDPGGGAGQFF
TGTGCCAGCAGCTTGGATCCCGGCGGGGGGGCCGGGCAGTTCTTC